These T cell receptor beta chains were read from a single sample in a study of blood T cell repertoires in COVID-19. Clones were sequenced by immunoSEQ multiplex PCR, and TCRdb holds only the in-frame ones, with some missing. The sample holds fewer than 35,000 clones, 90% seen once. Specimen: peripheral blood. These receptors were collected from a man between 60 and 75 years old with active COVID-19. The CDR3 runs from the conserved cysteine through the conserved F or W. Each record gives: clone size, V gene, D gene, J gene, CDR3 protein, CDR3 DNA. D genes are given only for firm matches. The size entry is marked missing in some rows and otherwise reads once, few, many or a size class.

>.|TRBV28|TRBD1|TRBJ1-4
CASRRAGTGDRKLFF
TGTGCCAGCAGGAGGGCGGGGACAGGGGATAGGAAACTGTTTTTT
>.|TRBV29-1|.|TRBJ1-1
CSVYRVDTEAFF
TGCAGCGTTTACAGGGTGGACACTGAAGCTTTCTTT
>.|TRBV10-1|.|TRBJ1-4
CASSESPGSGEKLFF
TGCGCCAGCAGTGAGTCGCCTGGGTCGGGTGAAAAACTGTTTTTT
>.|TRBV24-1|TRBD1|TRBJ2-7
CATSGGRQGETYEQYF
TGTGCCACCAGTGGGGGCCGACAGGGTGAGACCTACGAGCAGTACTTC
>few|TRBV7-8|.|TRBJ1-6
CASRRTASSYNSPLHF
TGTGCCAGCAGGAGGACAGCGAGCTCCTATAATTCACCCCTCCACTTT
>.|TRBV11-2|.|TRBJ2-5
CASSPAGIETQYF
TGTGCCAGCTCCCCGGCAGGGATAGAGACCCAGTACTTC
>.|TRBV25-1|TRBD2|TRBJ2-7
CASRPGGRREQYF
TGTGCCAGCAGACCGGGGGGGAGGCGGGAGCAGTACTTC
>.|TRBV24-1|.|TRBJ1-1
CATSGGGGVTEAFF
TGTGCCACCAGTGGTGGGGGAGGAGTAACTGAAGCTTTCTTT
>.|TRBV2|.|TRBJ2-4
CASSARTGLAKNIQYF
TGTGCCAGCAGTGCCCGGACGGGACTAGCCAAAAACATTCAGTACTTC
>.|TRBV16|.|TRBJ2-5
CASSQGSGTLSQETQYF
TGTGCCAGCAGCCAAGGGAGCGGGACACTCAGTCAAGAGACCCAGTACTTC
>.|TRBV19|TRBD2|TRBJ2-7
CASSPGTSGGYEQYF
TGTGCCAGTAGTCCCGGGACTAGCGGGGGATACGAGCAGTACTTC
>.|TRBV19|.|TRBJ2-1
CASSRDSAYNEQFF
TGTGCCAGTAGCAGGGACTCGGCCTACAATGAGCAGTTCTTC
>.|TRBV5-1|TRBD1|TRBJ2-1
CASSLPGTGGINEQFF
TGCGCCAGCAGCCTCCCCGGGACAGGGGGGATCAATGAGCAGTTCTTC
>.|TRBV6-6|.|TRBJ1-6
CASSYRQDDSPLHF
TGTGCCAGCAGTTATAGACAGGACGATTCACCCCTCCACTTT
>.|TRBV27|TRBD1|TRBJ2-1
CASSPPGTGNYNEQFF
TGTGCCAGCAGTCCACCCGGGACAGGGAACTACAATGAGCAGTTCTTC
>.|TRBV6-6|TRBD1|TRBJ1-2
CASRVTGGLGYGYTF
TGTGCCAGCAGGGTAACAGGGGGCTTGGGCTATGGCTACACCTTC
>.|TRBV19|TRBD1|TRBJ1-1
CASIATGGFTEAFF
TGTGCCAGTATCGCGACAGGGGGGTTCACTGAAGCTTTCTTT
>.|TRBV28|TRBD1|TRBJ2-3
CASGQGVVRDTQYF
TGTGCCAGCGGACAGGGGGTTGTACGGGATACGCAGTATTTT
>.|TRBV18|.|TRBJ1-6
CASSPEDTYNSPLHF
TGTGCCAGCTCACCAGAGGACACCTATAATTCACCCCTCCACTTT
>.|TRBV11-2|.|TRBJ1-3
CASSSRGAGNTIYF
TGTGCCAGCAGCTCCCGGGGGGCTGGAAACACCATATATTTT
>.|TRBV7-9|.|TRBJ2-3
CASSREEARYF
TGTGCCAGCAGCCGGGAAGAGGCACGGTATTTT
>.|TRBV7-2|.|TRBJ1-3
CASASGNTIYF
TGTGCCAGCGCGTCGGGAAACACCATATATTTT
>.|TRBV7-9|TRBD1|TRBJ1-1
CASSLAQGAMGMNTEAFF
TGTGCCAGCAGCTTAGCACAGGGGGCGATGGGAATGAACACTGAAGCTTTCTTT
>.|TRBV9|.|TRBJ2-7
CASSVDGGYEQYF
TGTGCCAGCAGCGTAGATGGGGGGTACGAGCAGTACTTC
>.|TRBV10-3|.|TRBJ2-5
CAISEPRGGLETQYF
TGTGCCATCAGTGAGCCGAGGGGGGGTCTGGAGACCCAGTACTTC
>.|TRBV7-9|TRBD1|TRBJ1-2
CASAGQGNYGYTF
TGTGCCAGCGCCGGACAGGGTAACTATGGCTACACCTTC
>.|TRBV5-1|.|TRBJ2-7
CASSWSGSSNYEQYF
TGCGCCAGCAGCTGGTCCGGGTCCTCCAACTACGAGCAGTACTTC
>.|TRBV19|TRBD1|TRBJ1-5
CASSTYRGQPQHF
TGTGCCAGTAGTACTTACAGGGGTCAGCCCCAGCATTTT
>.|TRBV11-3|.|TRBJ1-2
CASSFHQAYGYTF
TGTGCCAGCAGCTTCCATCAGGCGTATGGCTACACCTTC
>.|TRBV7-2|.|TRBJ2-6
CASSSPPGSGANVLTF
TGTGCCAGCAGCTCCCCCCCAGGCTCTGGGGCCAACGTCCTGACTTTC
>.|TRBV18|TRBD1|TRBJ2-7
CASSPGQGAYEQYF
TGTGCCAGCTCCCCGGGACAGGGGGCCTACGAGCAGTACTTC
>.|TRBV5-1|TRBD1|TRBJ1-2
CASSLGTGPYGYTF
TGCGCCAGCAGCTTGGGGACAGGGCCGTATGGCTACACCTTC
>.|TRBV15|.|TRBJ1-2
CATSPQGGNGYTF
TGTGCCACCAGCCCACAGGGAGGGAATGGCTACACCTTC
>.|TRBV12-3/TRBV12-4|.|TRBJ1-2
CASSPGYGYTF
TGTGCCAGCAGCCCAGGCTATGGCTACACCTTC
>.|TRBV6-4|.|TRBJ1-2
CASSEGRTSMAYTF
TGTGCCAGCAGTGAGGGGAGAACTTCTATGGCGTACACCTTC
>.|TRBV6-1|.|TRBJ2-3
CASSAIPGNPGDTQYF
TGTGCCAGCAGTGCCATCCCCGGGAACCCGGGAGATACGCAGTATTTT